This TCR beta chain is from a study of PD-1 blockade in classical Hodgkin lymphoma. About this clone itself: Its antigen is not known.

Study results and limitations: The study found complete responders had baseline diversity similar to newly diagnosed patients. By C4D1, diversity of CD4+ TCRs had risen significantly, whereas that of CD8+ TCRs had not.

Time point given: cycle 4 day 1 (C4D1), after five to seven weeks of nivolumab. There was relapse after autologous stem cell transplantation in every patient, and there was variation in brentuximab vedotin exposure. The method was immunoSEQ multiplex PCR; TCRdb's version includes in-frame clones alone and lacks a portion of them. The sample lists tens of thousands of clones, approximately 90% occurring once. The length of the CDR3 is 16 residues. V was pared by 6 bases and J by 3 bases, with 18 bases between. Germline V gene data show CDR1 as SGHVS and CDR2 as FQNEAQ. Sequenced material: peripheral blood mononuclear cells (PBMCs), taken before the fourth cycle of nivolumab. The rearrangement uses TRBV7-8 and TRBJ1-5; D might be TRBD1 (6 bases). The TCR sequence derives from a human donor with classical Hodgkin lymphoma. The CDR3 loop is CASSSPPGTSNQPQHF. CDR3 bases: TGTGCCAGCAGTTCCCCCCCCGGGACATCCAATCAGCCCCAGCATTTT.